Each of the 10 T cell receptor beta chains below was sequenced from the same sample in a study of blood T cells in healthy people across ages. A J-beta primer mix and a sample-barcoded 5' primer were used in a second PCR of about 6 to 12 cycles. TCRdb reprocessed the 5' RACE reads with MiXCR, giving one entry per CDR3 protein. Here the sample spans some 730,000 distinct CDR3 sequences, 22% being singletons. Source material: blood. These receptors all stem from a man aged 70 or older in good health.

This clonotype came up a few times. It is unclear where the CDR3 begins or ends on the DNA, so no DNA is shown, and the CDR3 is as TCRdb lists it. The rearrangement links TRBV11-2 to TRBJ2-1; the D call of TRBD1 is as the table states it, not checked on the DNA. Germline CDR1 is SGHAT and CDR2 is FQNNGV. The CDR3 has 13 amino acids, counting both end residues. The CDR3 sequence is CASRVGAGNEQLF.

The chain employs TRBV20-1 and TRBJ2-3, with D possibly being TRBD1 (5 bases). The CDR3 contains 14 residues. Trimming stripped 6 bases from V and 0 bases from J, with 13 bases between. CDR1 is DFQATT and CDR2 is SNEGSKA in the germline V gene (reference sequence). CDR3 loop: CSARTGDSTDTQYF. In nucleotides, the CDR3 is TGCAGTGCCCGAACAGGTGACAGCACAGATACGCAGTATTTT.

This clonotype came up a few times. The chain links TRBV9 to TRBJ2-3; TRBD2 matches at 10 bases. CDR3 length equals 15 residues. With V trimmed by 4 bases and J by 4 bases, 6 bases remained unmatched. CDR1 is SGDLS, CDR2 YYNGEE, per germline. This CDR3 is CASSPSGRGPDTQYF. CDR3 nucleotide sequence: TGTGCCAGCAGCCCTAGCGGGAGAGGCCCAGATACGCAGTATTTT.

The chain has TRBV2 and TRBJ2-5; 8 bases agree with TRBD1. The J call may be wrong; the DNA end is better matched by TRBJ2-7. The germline gives CDR1 SNHLY, CDR2 FYNNEI. The CDR3 contains 12 residues. The CDR3 loop reads CATRDRQYEQYF. DNA for the CDR3: TGTGCCACCCGGGACAGGCAATACGAGCAGTACTTC.

This clonotype was seen only a few times. The V call is TRBV5-1, the J call TRBJ2-2; D may be TRBD1 (6 bases). CDR1 is SGHRS and CDR2 is YFSETQ in the germline V gene. V was shortened by 3 bases and J by 0 bases, with 9 bases between the two germline ends. This CDR3 contains 15 residues. CDR3 loop: CASSWGTSNTGELFF. In nucleotides, the CDR3 is TGCGCCAGCAGCTGGGGGACATCGAACACCGGGGAGCTGTTTTTT.

This clonotype was found a few times. It is likely a read error, because the conserved phenylalanine at the end of the CDR3 is missing. This chain uses TRBV12-3 or TRBV12-4 with TRBJ2-5, with D possibly being TRBD1 or TRBD2 (5 bases each). The CDR3 has 13 residues. V lost 5 bases and J lost 11, with 18 bases in between. The CDR3, as DNA: TGTGCCAGCAGTGCCGGGGCTAGCAATGAGCAGTACGTC. It translates to CASSAGASNEQYV.

J is TRBJ1-3 and V is TRBV12-3 or TRBV12-4, with unresolved D. Trimming removed 5 bases from V and 0 bases from J, with 17 bases in between. This CDR3 has 17 residues. CDR3 nucleotides: TGTGCCAGCAGTGACCGTTTAGGACGGACCTCTGGAAACACCATATATTTT. Its protein product is CASSDRLGRTSGNTIYF.

The table lists this clonotype with a few counts. The V call is TRBV18, the J call TRBJ1-1; 10 bases fit TRBD1. Germline trimming cut 2 bases from V and 6 bases from J; bases unmatched to any gene: 9. Germline loops: CDR1 KGHSH, CDR2 LQKENI. The CDR3 sequence is 16 residues long. The CDR3 protein is CASSPIGQGGVSEAFF. The CDR3, as DNA: TGTGCCAGCTCACCAATTGGACAGGGGGGAGTCTCTGAAGCTTTCTTT.

This sequence joins TRBV11-2 and TRBJ2-1, with TRBD2 matching over 12 bases. This CDR3 comprises 15 residues. The J segment lost 9 bases and the V segment lost 4 bases, leaving 7 bases of the junction unmatched. CDR1 SGHAT and CDR2 FQNNGV come from the germline V gene. In nucleotides, the CDR3 is TGTGCCAGCAGCTCACTAGCGGGGGGCCTTAGTGAGCAGTTCTTC. Translation: CASSSLAGGLSEQFF.

This clonotype was detected ten times or more. The J gene is TRBJ2-1, the V gene TRBV29-1; 13 bases agree with TRBD2. Germline assignment: CDR1 SQVTM and CDR2 ANQGSEA. V trimming: 7 bases; J trimming: 9 bases; junction bases outside the gene matches: 9. This CDR3 region has 14 residues. CDR3 in DNA: TGCAGCGCATCCGGGACTAGCGGGACTATTGAGCAGTTCTTC. Its translation: CSASGTSGTIEQFF.